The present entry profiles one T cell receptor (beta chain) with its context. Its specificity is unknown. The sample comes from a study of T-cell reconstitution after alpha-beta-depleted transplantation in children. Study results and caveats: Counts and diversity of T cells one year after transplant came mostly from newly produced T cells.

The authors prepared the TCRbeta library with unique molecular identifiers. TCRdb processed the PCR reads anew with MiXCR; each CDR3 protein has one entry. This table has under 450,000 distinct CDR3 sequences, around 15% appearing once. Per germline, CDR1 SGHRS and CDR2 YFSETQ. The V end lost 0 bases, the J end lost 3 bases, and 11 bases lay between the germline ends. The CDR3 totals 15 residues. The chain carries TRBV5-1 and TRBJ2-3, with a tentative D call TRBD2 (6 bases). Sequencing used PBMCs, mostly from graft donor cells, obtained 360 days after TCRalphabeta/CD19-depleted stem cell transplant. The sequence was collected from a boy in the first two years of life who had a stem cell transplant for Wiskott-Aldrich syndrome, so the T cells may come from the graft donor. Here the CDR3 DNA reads TGCGCCAGCAGCTTGGGGGTAGCGGCGACAGATACGCAGTATTTT. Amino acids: CASSLGVAATDTQYF.